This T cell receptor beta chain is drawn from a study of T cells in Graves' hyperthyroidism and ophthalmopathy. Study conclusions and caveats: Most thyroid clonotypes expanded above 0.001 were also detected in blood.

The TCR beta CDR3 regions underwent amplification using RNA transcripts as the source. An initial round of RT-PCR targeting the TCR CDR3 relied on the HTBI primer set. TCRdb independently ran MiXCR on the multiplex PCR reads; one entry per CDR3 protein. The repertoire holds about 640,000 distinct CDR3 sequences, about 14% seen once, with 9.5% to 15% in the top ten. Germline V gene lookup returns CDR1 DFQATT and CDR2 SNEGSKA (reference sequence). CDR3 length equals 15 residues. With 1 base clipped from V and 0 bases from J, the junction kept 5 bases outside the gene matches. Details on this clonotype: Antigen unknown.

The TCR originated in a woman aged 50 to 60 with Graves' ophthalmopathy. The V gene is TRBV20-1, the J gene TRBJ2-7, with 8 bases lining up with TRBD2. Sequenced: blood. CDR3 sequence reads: CSARGTSPSSYEQYF. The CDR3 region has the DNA TGCAGTGCTAGAGGGACTAGCCCGAGCTCCTACGAGCAGTACTTC.